A single count supports the clone carrying this T cell receptor (beta chain). This specimen comes from a study of shared clonotypes between healthy human individuals. Germline CDR1 reads SGHRS; CDR2 reads YFSETQ. The V gene lost 3 bases and the J gene lost 7 bases, with 19 bases spanning the gap. The CDR3 has 15 residues. Using immunoSEQ multiplex PCR, the repertoire was profiled, and TCRdb retains in-frame clones only, with some absent. The data hold millions of clones, with 95% observed a single time. Sequencing used naive CD4+ T cells sorted from blood. The subset was: CD45RA+ positively selected. This chain uses TRBV5-1 with TRBJ1-1; D possibly corresponds to TRBD1 (6 bases). This clonotype was sampled from a man aged 18-30 years in good health. The DNA for the CDR3 is TGCGCCAGCAGCTCCGGGGACACCACCAGGGATGAAGCTTTCTTT. Protein product: CASSSGDTTRDEAFF.